Each of the 13 T cell receptor beta chains below was sequenced from the same sample in a study of radiotherapy plus CTLA-4 blockade in lung cancer. The repertoire was sequenced with immunoSEQ multiplex PCR; TCRdb's copy has only in-frame clones and lacks some. The table records around 72,000 clones, around 80% of them present only once. This specimen was peripheral blood, taken from a patient treated with radiotherapy plus ipilimumab. All receptors come from a human donor with non-small cell lung cancer who had a complete response to radiotherapy plus ipilimumab.

The rearrangement uses TRBV15 and TRBJ2-5, with D possibly being TRBD2 (7 bases). Germline CDR1 reads LNHNV; CDR2 reads YYDKDF (reference sequence). The CDR3 covers 17 residues. V was clipped by 1 base and J by 4 bases, with 19 bases between them. The CDR3 sequence is CATSRVRRGGYRETQYF. The DNA of the CDR3 is TGTGCCACCAGCAGAGTCCGGAGGGGGGGATATCGAGAGACCCAGTACTTC.

V is TRBV30 and J is TRBJ1-6; weak D call: TRBD1 (5 bases). The CDR3 contains 13 residues. V lost 3 bases to trimming and J lost 4 bases, with 7 bases between them. Germline values: CDR1 GTSNPN, CDR2 SVGIG (reference sequence). CDR3 DNA: TGTGCCTGGAGGGGACGATATAATTCACCCCTCCACTTT. Residues: CAWRGRYNSPLHF.

The genes are TRBV10-3 and TRBJ2-7, with D uncertain. This CDR3 has 13 amino acids. From germline, CDR1 is ENHRY and CDR2 SYGVKD. Trimming stripped 0 bases from V and 4 bases from J, with 7 bases between. CDR3 nucleotide sequence: TGTGCCATCAGTGAGTCCGGATTATACGAGCAGTACGTC. It codes for CAISESGLYEQYV.

In regard to this clone: Other nucleotide sequences from this sample produce the same CDR3. The chain is built from TRBV4-3 and TRBJ1-2; D call uncertain. The CDR3 totals 16 residues. In germline, CDR1 is LGHNA, CDR2 YSLEER. V lost 0 bases and J 4 bases, leaving 15 bases between the germline ends. CDR3 in DNA: TGCGCCAGCAGCCAAGATATGCGGGAGGTGGGCTATGGCTACACCTTC. As protein: CASSQDMREVGYGYTF.

The chain is built from TRBV7-9 and TRBJ2-7; 8 bases fit TRBD1. After removal of 2 bases from V and 7 bases from J, the junction contained 7 bases not matched to a gene. CDR1 is SEHNR, CDR2 FQNEAQ, per germline (reference sequence). The CDR3 covers 14 residues. Here the CDR3 DNA reads TGTGCCAGCAGCTTAAGGGACAGGCCGCAAGAGCAGTACGTC. This translates into CASSLRDRPQEQYV.

There are a few counts of this clone. This chain uses TRBV15 with TRBJ2-1; D unresolved. This CDR3 comprises 15 residues. CDR1 is LNHNV and CDR2 is YYDKDF in the germline V gene (reference sequence). The V end lost 0 bases, the J end lost 6 bases, and 12 bases lay between the germline ends. The CDR3 loop is CATSRDKTRFNEQFF. Here the CDR3 DNA reads TGTGCCACCAGCAGAGATAAAACGCGGTTCAATGAGCAGTTCTTC.

V and J are TRBV7-2 and TRBJ1-2; 7 bases align to TRBD1. There are 14 residues in the CDR3. Germline CDR1 SGHTA, CDR2 FQGNSA. The ends lost 1 base at V and 12 bases at J; junction bases unmatched: 11. The CDR3 region is CASSLVRGMTGNTF. CDR3 in DNA: TGTGCCAGCAGCTTAGTACGGGGAATGACAGGGAACACCTTC.

This clone has a single count. This chain joins TRBV14 and TRBJ1-4; tentatively, D is TRBD1 (5 bases). The V gene's germline CDR1 is SGHDN and CDR2 FVKESK. V lost 4 bases, J lost 0 bases, and 12 bases lay in between. The CDR3 consists of 16 residues. This chain's CDR3 is CASSLTGGATNEKLFF. The CDR3 DNA reads as TGTGCCAGCAGCCTCACTGGGGGGGCAACTAATGAAAAACTGTTTTTT.

The chain recombines TRBV30 with TRBJ2-5, with D tentatively TRBD2 (6 bases). V shed 0 bases and J shed 4 bases, with 9 bases lying between them. Germline loops: CDR1 GTSNPN, CDR2 SVGIG (reference sequence). The CDR3 contains 13 residues. The CDR3 DNA sequence: TGTGCCTGGAGTGTCCAGGGAGGAGAGACCCAGTACTTC. It encodes CAWSVQGGETQYF.

This rearrangement joins TRBV19 to TRBJ1-4; TRBD1 agrees at 7 bases. Germline V gene data show CDR1 as LNHDA and CDR2 as SQIVND (reference sequence). V was clipped by 7 bases and J by 5 bases; unmatched bases: 10. The CDR3 loop spans 15 amino acids. The CDR3 region has the DNA TGTGCCAGTAAAATTGGACAGGCGTTAAATGAAAAACTGTTTTTT. Protein: CASKIGQALNEKLFF. The full variable domain, in which reference TRBV19 and TRBJ1-4 provide the parts outside the CDR3, is DGGITQSPKYLFRKEGQNVTLSCEQNLNHDAMYWYRQDPGQGLRLIYYSQIVNDFQKGDIAEGYSVSREKKESFPLTVTSAQKNPTAFYLCASKIGQALNEKLFFGSGTQLSVL.

The chain couples TRBV7-6 to TRBJ2-5, with 11 nucleotides matching TRBD2. The germline V gene has CDR1 SGHVS and CDR2 FNYEAQ. The length of the CDR3 is 15 residues. J was trimmed by 4 bases and V by 5 bases; bases with no gene match: 6. The DNA for the CDR3 is TGTGCCAGCAGCCGTAGCGGGGGGGCCCTAGAGACCCAGTACTTC. Protein product: CASSRSGGALETQYF. The complete variable domain, with remaining parts taken from reference TRBV7-6 and TRBJ2-5, reads GAGVSQSPRYKVTKRGQDVALRCDPISGHVSLYWYRQALGQGPEFLTYFNYEAQQDKSGLPNDRFSAERPEGSISTLTIQRTEQRDSAMYRCASSRSGGALETQYFGPGTRLLVL.

The V and J genes are TRBV9 and TRBJ2-7; D may be TRBD1 (6 bases). CDR3 length: 16 residues. Trimming took off 0 bases at V and 5 bases at J, with 18 bases between the two ends. Germline-derived CDR1 and CDR2 are SGDLS and YYNGEE. The CDR3 here is CASSVELGTILNEQYF. The DNA of the CDR3 is TGTGCCAGCAGCGTAGAGCTCGGGACAATTCTCAACGAGCAGTACTTC.

The V and J genes are TRBV5-6 and TRBJ2-7; D possibly matches TRBD1 or TRBD2 (5 bases each). The V end was cut by 4 bases, the J end by 2 bases, with 13 bases between. The CDR3 loop spans 14 amino acids. Germline CDR1 and CDR2: SGHDT and YYEEEE. The CDR3 DNA reads TGTGCCAGCAGCCCCGGTCCGGGACCCTACGAGCAGTACTTC. Its protein is CASSPGPGPYEQYF.